Here is one TCR beta chain with its context. Sequencing used immunoSEQ multiplex PCR; TCRdb keeps in-frame clones, though not all of them. The profile shows about 50,000 clones, roughly 86% of them singletons. The entry originates in a study of blood T cell repertoires in COVID-19. Whole-study context: Acute and convalescent COVID-19 specimens originated in the United States, Italy and Spain. T cells, B-cell-depleted T cells, or PBMCs supplied cDNA or gDNA.

The sample taken for sequencing was peripheral blood. The clonotype was recovered from a man aged 80 or over with active COVID-19.

The CDR3: CASSHSSSYEQYF. The CDR3 bases are TGTGCCAGCAGCCACTCCTCGAGTTACGAGCAGTACTTC. The gene calls are TRBV7-8 and TRBJ2-7; D call uncertain. Germline CDR1 reads SGHVS; CDR2 reads FQNEAQ. Trimming cost V 5 bases and J 4 bases, with 12 bases left between them. The CDR3 extends over 13 amino acids.